These 5 T cell receptor beta chains originate from one sample sequenced in a study of cytomegalovirus exposure and HLA in healthy donors (dated by TCRdb to about 2017). The receptor library was made with the immunoSEQ multiplex PCR assay. For the multiplex PCR, a mixture combining 60 forward primers for TCR Vbeta segments and 13 reverse primers for TCR Jbeta segments was used. As stored in TCRdb, this immuneACCESS dataset retains in-frame rearrangements with V and J assigned. A fraction of the clones does not appear; measured against another copy, unresolved V genes explain less than half of the discrepancy, and the remainder lacks a known reason. The table for this sample lists some 160,000 clones; approximately 80% of them were counted only once. Jointly, the top ten make up 1.9% of the sample. Source material: PBMCs. The receptors here all came from a man in his late teens or twenties in good health and CMV-seronegative.

V and J are TRBV7-9 and TRBJ2-5, with TRBD2 matching 9 bases. The CDR3 totals 15 residues. V lost 1 base to trimming and J lost 1 base; unmatched junction nucleotides: 1. From germline, CDR1 is SEHNR and CDR2 FQNEAQ (reference sequence). CDR3 protein: CASSLVAGAQETQYF. The DNA for the CDR3 is TGTGCCAGCAGCTTAGTAGCGGGGGCCCAAGAGACCCAGTACTTC.

This chain links TRBV2 with TRBJ1-5; D is possibly TRBD1 (5 bases). The germline V and J ends were trimmed by 3 bases and 5 bases, with 17 bases remaining between them. CDR1 SNHLY and CDR2 FYNNEI come from the germline V gene. This CDR3 contains 16 residues. The CDR3 region is CASSDWVRVTDQPQHF. CDR3 bases: TGTGCCAGCAGTGATTGGGTCAGGGTGACGGATCAGCCCCAGCATTTT.

The chain recombines TRBV4-3 with TRBJ2-3; TRBD2 might be the D (7 bases). Germline V gene sequence: CDR1 LGHNA, CDR2 YSLEER. The length of the CDR3 is 19 residues. The ends were cut back, 1 base at V and 3 bases at J, with 23 bases in the middle. The CDR3 nucleotides read TGCGCCAGCAGCCAAGGGCCTGGGGGGGCTAGCCCCCGGACAGATACGCAGTATTTT. Amino acids: CASSQGPGGASPRTDTQYF.

The chain couples TRBV29-1 to TRBJ2-5; weak D call: TRBD2 (7 bases). Germline values: CDR1 SQVTM, CDR2 ANQGSEA. The CDR3 runs to 14 residues. Trimming stripped 4 bases from V and 2 bases from J, with 14 bases between. CDR3 nucleotide sequence: TGCAGCGTTGCGGGGAGGGGGAGGCAAGAGACCCAGTACTTC. This gives the protein CSVAGRGRQETQYF. The whole variable domain, remainder taken from reference TRBV29-1 and TRBJ2-5, is SAVISQKPSRDICQRGTSLTIQCQVDSQVTMMFWYRQQPGQSLTLIATANQGSEATYESGFVIDKFPISRPNLTFSTLTVSNMSPEDSSIYLCSVAGRGRQETQYFGPGTRLLVL.

V usage is TRBV6-1 and J usage is TRBJ2-3; tentative D call: TRBD1 (5 bases). The CDR3 is made up of 14 amino acids. Germline lookup yields CDR1 MNHNS and CDR2 SASEGT. V shed 4 bases and J shed 5 bases, with 13 bases lying between them. CDR3 protein: CASSAMAGQDTQYF. CDR3 in DNA: TGTGCCAGCAGTGCGATGGCAGGGCAAGATACGCAGTATTTT.